The 4 T cell receptor beta chains below were found in one sample sequenced in a study of blood T cell repertoires in COVID-19. Profiling relied on immunoSEQ multiplex PCR, and the TCRdb table lists in-frame clones only, not all of them. In the table there are about 200,000 clones, around 85% of which are singletons. Sequencing input: peripheral blood. These receptors came from a woman aged 80 or over with acute or convalescent COVID-19.

The chain couples TRBV4-1 to TRBJ2-5; D is perhaps TRBD2 (5 bases). V was shortened by 0 bases and J by 4 bases, with 12 bases between the two germline ends. The germline V gene has CDR1 MGHRA and CDR2 YSYEKL. This CDR3 comprises 15 residues. The CDR3 DNA reads TGCGCCAGCAGCCAAGATCCGGGGTATCGAGAGACCCAGTACTTC. Translated: CASSQDPGYRETQYF.

The chain recombines TRBV4-1 with TRBJ2-1; 11 bases fit TRBD2. The V segment lost 3 bases and the J segment 7 bases; nucleotides outside the gene matches: 11. Germline assignment: CDR1 MGHRA and CDR2 YSYEKL. CDR3 length: 17 amino acids. This CDR3 is CASSHLLAGGPLNEQFF. The CDR3 nucleotides read TGCGCCAGCAGCCATCTTCTAGCGGGGGGCCCGCTAAATGAGCAGTTCTTC.

This clone was counted once. The chain links TRBV7-2 to TRBJ2-3; tentative D call: TRBD2 (6 bases). The CDR3 sequence is 14 residues long. V was trimmed by 5 bases and J by 4 bases, leaving 13 bases between them. Per the germline V gene, CDR1 is SGHTA and CDR2 is FQGNSA. The CDR3 region has the DNA TGTGCCAGCAGCCTAGGTCTAGCGTCAGATACGCAGTATTTT. It yields the protein CASSLGLASDTQYF.

The rearrangement uses TRBV3-1 (or the pseudogene TRBV3-2) and TRBJ2-4, with D possibly TRBD2 on 6 matching bases. The ends were cut back, 4 bases at V and 7 bases at J, with 17 bases in the middle. The CDR3 covers 15 residues. Germline V CDR1 and CDR2: LGHDT, YNNKEL (reference sequence). The CDR3 reads CASSLLSGGRNIQYF. CDR3 nucleotides: TGTGCCAGCAGCCTTCTAAGCGGAGGGAGGAACATTCAGTACTTC.